This T cell receptor beta chain was obtained from a study of control samples from healthy donors and cancer patients. Sequenced by immunoSEQ multiplex PCR; TCRdb stores in-frame clones only, minus some. The top ten hold roughly a tenth of the sample, which has approximately 93,000 clones, about 89% seen once. Germline V lookup: CDR1 SGHTA, CDR2 FQGTGA. The CDR3 extends over 16 amino acids. V was pared by 4 bases and J by 3 bases, with 4 bases of the junction left unmatched. This TCR derives from a woman aged 50 to 65 with colorectal cancer. Material: PBMCs. The V gene is TRBV7-3, the J gene TRBJ2-6; 9 bases line up with TRBD1. CDR3 in amino acids: CASSSGTGLGANVLTF. As DNA, the CDR3 is TGTGCCAGCAGCTCCGGGACAGGGCTTGGGGCCAACGTCCTGACTTTC.